These 32 T cell receptor beta chains share one sample of origin, sequenced in a study of identical twins. Each CDR3 protein is one row after TCRdb ran MiXCR on the 5' RACE reads. The sample consists of roughly 1,500,000 distinct CDR3 sequences, under 35% of them appearing once. The material sequenced was cord blood. The receptors originated from a newborn girl in good health.

This clonotype was observed a few times. The rearrangement uses TRBV6-5 and TRBJ1-2, with D possibly being TRBD1 (6 bases). Germline V lookup: CDR1 MNHEY, CDR2 SVGAGI. The CDR3 spans 14 residues. The germline V and J ends were trimmed by 6 bases and 3 bases, with 14 bases remaining between them. CDR3 amino acids: CASRTPRGDYGYTF. The CDR3 nucleotides are TGTGCCAGCAGAACACCCAGGGGCGACTATGGCTACACCTTC.

This clonotype occurred a few times. J is TRBJ2-3 and V is TRBV5-6, with a possible D match to TRBD1 (6 bases). CDR3 length equals 14 residues. Germline-derived CDR1 and CDR2 are SGHDT and YYEEEE. V lost 4 bases to trimming and J lost 2 bases, with 11 bases between them. The CDR3 is CASSKGDITDTQYF. The CDR3 DNA follows: TGTGCCAGCAGCAAAGGGGACATCACAGATACGCAGTATTTT.

This clonotype turned up a few times. CDR3 sequence (DNA): TGCAGTGCGGCCGGGACTGTGAACACTGAAGCTTTCTTT. Protein: CSAAGTVNTEAFF. The chain couples TRBV29-1 to TRBJ1-1; the D gene is possibly TRBD1 (5 bases). Germline CDR1 SQVTM, CDR2 ANQGSEA. The CDR3 extends over 13 amino acids.

The J gene is TRBJ2-1, the V gene TRBV20-1; D is unclear. CDR3 length: 13 amino acids. The germline V gene has CDR1 DFQATT and CDR2 SNEGSKA (reference sequence). V lost 4 bases and J 6 bases, leaving 13 bases between the germline ends. The CDR3 DNA is TGCAGTGCTATTCCGGGCTACGGCAATGAGCAGTTCTTC. Translation gives CSAIPGYGNEQFF.

The chain employs TRBV7-8 and TRBJ1-4; tentative D call: TRBD1 (5 bases). Per germline, CDR1 SGHVS and CDR2 FQNEAQ. This CDR3 region has 15 residues. V lost 5 bases to trimming and J lost 10 bases, with 20 bases between them. This CDR3 reads CASSPLTAGGGKLFF. The CDR3 DNA sequence: TGTGCCAGCAGCCCATTGACAGCAGGAGGTGGAAAACTGTTTTTT.

This clonotype was detected only a few times. The J gene is TRBJ1-1, the V gene TRBV13; 8 positions match TRBD1. V lost 8 bases, J lost 4 bases, and 9 bases stayed unmatched. Germline V gene data show CDR1 as PRHDT and CDR2 as FYEKMQ (reference sequence). The CDR3 totals 14 residues. The chain's CDR3 is CASPGQGAVTEAFF. CDR3 nucleotide sequence: TGTGCCAGCCCGGGGCAGGGGGCTGTCACTGAAGCTTTCTTT.

The chain has TRBV6-1 and TRBJ1-6; D gene uncertain. Germline CDR1 reads MNHNS; CDR2 reads SASEGT. This CDR3 spans 16 amino acids. V was clipped by 1 base and J by 2 bases, with 9 bases between them. DNA of the CDR3: TGTGCCAGCAGTGAAGGTTCAGAAACCTATAATTCACCCCTCCACTTT. It encodes CASSEGSETYNSPLHF.

This chain links TRBV7-2 with TRBJ2-1; 9 nucleotides line up with TRBD2. The end of the DNA aligns better with TRBJ2-7, so the J call may be wrong. This CDR3 contains 15 residues. CDR1 and CDR2 from the germline V gene are SGHTA and FQGNSA. The CDR3 sequence is CASSGSSGTYNEQYF. The CDR3 nucleotides read TGTGCCAGCAGCGGATCTAGCGGGACCTACAATGAGCAGTACTTC.

This clonotype was found a few times. V usage is TRBV5-1 and J usage is TRBJ1-1; the D gene is possibly TRBD1 (5 bases). V was trimmed by 0 bases and J by 7 bases, leaving 13 bases between them. CDR1 and CDR2 from the germline V gene are SGHRS and YFSETQ. CDR3 length: 14 residues. CDR3 sequence (DNA): TGCGCCAGCAGCTTGGGTATCCAGGGCCTTGAAGCTTTCTTT. Its protein is CASSLGIQGLEAFF.

The rearrangement links TRBV7-6 to TRBJ2-7; 11 bases fit TRBD2. From germline, CDR1 is SGHVS and CDR2 FNYEAQ. The junction had 5 bases not matched to a gene; V was cut back by 0 bases and J by 1 base. The CDR3 covers 17 residues. The DNA of the CDR3 is TGTGCCAGCAGCTTAGCGATAGGGACTAGCGGATCCTACGAGCAGTACTTC. This sequence encodes CASSLAIGTSGSYEQYF.

The chain combines TRBV10-3 with TRBJ1-3, with 7 bases lining up with TRBD1. V was pared by 8 bases and J by 3 bases, with 4 bases of the junction left unmatched. The CDR3 spans 13 residues. In germline, CDR1 is ENHRY, CDR2 SYGVKD. CDR3 residues: CAISHRGGNTIYF. The CDR3 DNA is TGTGCCATCTCCCACAGGGGTGGAAACACCATATATTTT.

The chain recombines TRBV29-1 with TRBJ1-4, with TRBD1 matching over 7 bases. The CDR3 sequence is 13 residues long. The germline V gene has CDR1 SQVTM and CDR2 ANQGSEA. Trimming removed 4 bases from V and 5 bases from J; junction bases left unmatched: 4. The CDR3 nucleotides are TGCAGCGTTGCGGACAGGCCGAATGAAAAACTGTTTTTT. This sequence encodes CSVADRPNEKLFF.

The V and J genes are TRBV20-1 and TRBJ2-1, with D perhaps TRBD2 (6 bases). CDR3 length: 15 residues. Germline lookup yields CDR1 DFQATT and CDR2 SNEGSKA (reference sequence). V lost 0 bases to trimming and J lost 13 bases, with 22 bases between them. The CDR3 region is CSARDFRLARETQFF. CDR3 nucleotides: TGCAGTGCTAGAGATTTTCGGCTAGCCCGGGAGACCCAGTTCTTC.

In its sample, this clonotype was seen a few times. The gene calls are TRBV4-2 and TRBJ2-7, with 8 bases lining up with TRBD2. Losses at the gene ends were 4 bases for V and 5 bases for J; bases not matched to a gene: 7. The V gene's germline CDR1 is LGHNA and CDR2 YNFKEQ. This CDR3 is built from 14 residues. CDR3 in DNA: TGTGCCAGCAGCCTGGGACTAGTGGTCCACGAGCAGTACTTC. Its protein product is CASSLGLVVHEQYF.

The chain joins TRBV5-1 to TRBJ2-3; D may be TRBD2 (5 bases). Germline V gene lookup returns CDR1 SGHRS and CDR2 YFSETQ. Trimming removed 0 bases from V and 0 bases from J, with 11 bases in between. CDR3 length equals 16 residues. The chain's CDR3 is CASSLEPRVSTDTQYF. In nucleotides, the CDR3 is TGCGCCAGCAGCTTGGAACCGCGGGTTAGCACAGATACGCAGTATTTT.

The table lists this clonotype with a few counts. The V gene is TRBV20-1, the J gene TRBJ2-1, with 12 bases fitting TRBD2. The V gene's germline CDR1 is DFQATT and CDR2 SNEGSKA (reference sequence). The V and J ends lost 5 bases and 5 bases, in that order; junction bases with no gene match: 13. This CDR3 has 17 residues. The CDR3 is CSAPSRLAGDWHNEQFF. The CDR3, as DNA: TGCAGTGCTCCTAGCCGACTAGCGGGAGATTGGCACAATGAGCAGTTCTTC.

This rearrangement joins TRBV5-1 to TRBJ2-5; the D is unclear. V was clipped by 4 bases and J by 11 bases, with 21 bases between them. The CDR3 has 14 residues. Germline values: CDR1 SGHRS, CDR2 YFSETQ. CDR3 protein: CASSLPGVVNEQYF. The CDR3 DNA follows: TGCGCCAGCAGCCTCCCCGGAGTAGTTAATGAGCAGTACTTC.

The chain carries TRBV6-1 and TRBJ1-1; maybe TRBD1 (5 bases). The CDR3 is 15 residues long. From germline, CDR1 is MNHNS and CDR2 SASEGT. V was trimmed by 7 bases and J by 5 bases, leaving 20 bases between them. In DNA, the CDR3 is TGTGCCAGCACCCCGGGCAGGGTGGGTCTTACTGAAGCTTTCTTT. It yields the protein CASTPGRVGLTEAFF.

V usage is TRBV9 and J usage is TRBJ1-2; D remains unclear. The V gene lost 4 bases and the J gene lost 6 bases, with 13 bases spanning the gap. The CDR3 extends over 13 amino acids. CDR1 is SGDLS, CDR2 YYNGEE, per germline. The CDR3 DNA reads as TGTGCCAGCAGCCCAGTTTCACGGAATGGCTACACCTTC. Protein sequence: CASSPVSRNGYTF.

The rearrangement joins TRBV28 to TRBJ1-5, with unresolved D. V gave up 5 bases and J gave up 4 bases, with 12 bases separating them. The CDR3 is 14 amino acids. CDR1 is MDHEN, CDR2 SYDVKM, per germline. CDR3 loop: CASSGIAGNQPQHF. CDR3 bases: TGTGCCAGCAGTGGCATTGCGGGGAATCAGCCCCAGCATTTT.

The V call is TRBV13, the J call TRBJ1-4, with 10 bases matching TRBD1. V shed 5 bases and J 7 bases; nucleotides not matched to a gene: 7. The CDR3 consists of 15 residues. Germline lookup yields CDR1 PRHDT and CDR2 FYEKMQ (reference sequence). CDR3 nucleotides: TGTGCCAGCAGCAGCCGGGACAGGGGAAGTGAAAAACTGTTTTTT. Translated, it gives CASSSRDRGSEKLFF.

The chain has TRBV29-1 and TRBJ2-1; 7 positions match TRBD1. V was clipped by 6 bases and J by 13 bases; unmatched bases: 12. Germline values: CDR1 SQVTM, CDR2 ANQGSEA. This CDR3 region has 12 residues. The CDR3 region has the DNA TGCAGCGTCGACAGGGTGCAAGAGACCCAGTTCTTC. Its translation is CSVDRVQETQFF.

This chain joins TRBV9 and TRBJ2-7; the D gene is possibly TRBD2 (7 bases). The germline V gene encodes CDR1 SGDLS and CDR2 YYNGEE. The CDR3 length is 16 residues. Deletions cut 0 bases from V and 0 bases from J, with 13 bases between. In DNA form, the CDR3 reads TGTGCCAGCAGCGTAGGGCTAGCGGACAGCTCCTACGAGCAGTACTTC. It specifies CASSVGLADSSYEQYF.

This clonotype was seen once. This sequence joins TRBV5-1 and TRBJ2-3; 8 bases fit TRBD2. The V segment lost 0 bases and the J segment 1 base; nucleotides outside the gene matches: 7. CDR3 size: 17 residues. Germline CDR1 SGHRS, CDR2 YFSETQ. The CDR3 sequence is CASSLAAGGWGTDTQYF. The CDR3 DNA reads as TGCGCCAGCAGCTTGGCGGCGGGGGGTTGGGGCACAGATACGCAGTATTTT.

The J gene is TRBJ2-3, the V gene TRBV29-1; D gene uncertain. The CDR3 is 16 residues long. The germline gives CDR1 SQVTM, CDR2 ANQGSEA. The V gene lost 2 bases and the J gene lost 1 base, with 16 bases spanning the gap. The CDR3 region has the DNA TGCAGCGTTGAATGGGTGACACTCGCCCGCACAGATACGCAGTATTTT. Its translation: CSVEWVTLARTDTQYF.

This chain uses TRBV9 with TRBJ2-4; TRBD2 matches at 11 bases. The CDR3 is 15 amino acids. V was clipped by 4 bases and J by 6 bases; unmatched bases: 6. The V gene's germline CDR1 is SGDLS and CDR2 YYNGEE. CDR3 loop: CASSPNGLAGNIQYF. The CDR3 DNA reads as TGTGCCAGCAGCCCCAATGGACTAGCGGGAAACATTCAGTACTTC.

This rearrangement joins TRBV6-1 to TRBJ1-1, with TRBD1 matching 10 bases. Germline values: CDR1 MNHNS, CDR2 SASEGT. CDR3 length equals 14 residues. V lost 5 bases to trimming and J lost 7 bases; unmatched junction nucleotides: 7. The CDR3 DNA sequence: TGTGCCAGCAGTCGGGACAGGGGAGGGGGTGAAGCTTTCTTT. Translation gives CASSRDRGGGEAFF.

This chain joins TRBV4-2 and TRBJ2-3; weak D call: TRBD1 (6 bases). The CDR3 runs to 15 residues. With 0 bases removed from V and 6 bases from J, the gap between germline ends came to 13 bases. Germline CDR1 reads LGHNA; CDR2 reads YNFKEQ. CDR3 sequence reads: CASSQEGGSDDTQYF. The CDR3 DNA sequence: TGTGCCAGCAGCCAAGAAGGGGGAAGCGACGATACGCAGTATTTT.

V usage is TRBV20-1 and J usage is TRBJ1-6; unclear D gene. Germline CDR1 DFQATT, CDR2 SNEGSKA (reference sequence). The CDR3 spans 15 residues. V lost 3 bases to trimming and J lost 0 bases, with 9 bases between them. CDR3 residues: CSASRGSSYNSPLHF. CDR3 in DNA: TGCAGTGCTAGCCGAGGCAGCTCCTATAATTCACCCCTCCACTTT.

This clonotype turned up a few times. This sequence joins TRBV7-2 and TRBJ2-3; possibly TRBD2 for D (6 bases). V lost 4 bases, J lost 5 bases, and 19 bases lay in between. The germline V gene has CDR1 SGHTA and CDR2 FQGNSA. This CDR3 spans 16 amino acids. In DNA form, the CDR3 reads TGTGCCAGCAGCTACCAGGAGTCCTGGGGAGGAGATACGCAGTATTTT. This encodes CASSYQESWGGDTQYF.

The chain has TRBV5-1 and TRBJ2-1; unclear D gene. CDR1 is SGHRS, CDR2 YFSETQ, per germline. The germline V and J ends were trimmed by 0 bases and 0 bases, with 13 bases remaining between them. The CDR3 has 17 residues. The chain's CDR3 is CASSLASRLSSYNEQFF. The CDR3 DNA reads as TGCGCCAGCAGCTTGGCTTCCAGATTGAGCTCCTACAATGAGCAGTTCTTC.

Worth noting for this clonotype: The junction and the germline gene differ at one end; a read error may be behind it. The gene calls are TRBV25-1 and TRBJ2-5; possible D gene TRBD1, 5 bases. Germline CDR1 is MGHDK and CDR2 is SYGVNS. This CDR3 spans 15 amino acids. In DNA form, the CDR3 reads TGTGCCAGCAGTGGGGGCCAGGGTTATCGAGAGACCCGGTACTTC. Translated, it gives CASSGGQGYRETRYF.